One and the same sample provided the 30 T cell receptor beta chains below, sequenced in a study of graft-versus-host responses after intestinal transplantation. Repertoires were generated with immunoSEQ multiplex PCR, while TCRdb's copy carries only in-frame clones and drops some. Counted here are tens of thousands of clones, roughly 89% occurring once; the ten biggest clones make up 3.5% to 5%. What these receptors recognize is not known. The starting material was unstimulated CD8+ T cells sorted from spleen or lymph node cells, obtained before transplant. The receptors derive from a human donor who was the organ donor for an intestinal transplant.

V and J are TRBV7-9 and TRBJ2-7; a weak D match, TRBD1 (5 bases). The ends were cut back, 4 bases at V and 3 bases at J, with 10 bases in the middle. The CDR3 has 13 residues. Germline CDR1 is SEHNR and CDR2 is FQNEAQ (reference sequence). In DNA form, the CDR3 reads TGTGCCAGCAGCTCCGGACAAGTCTACGAGCAGTACGTC. It codes for CASSSGQVYEQYV.

This clone came up once. The V call is TRBV6-5, the J call TRBJ1-3; 7 bases are a match to TRBD1. Trimming removed 5 bases from V and 3 bases from J; junction bases left unmatched: 7. Germline loops: CDR1 MNHEY, CDR2 SVGAGI. The CDR3 extends over 15 amino acids. As DNA, the CDR3 is TGTGCCAGCAGTATAGGAGGGGGCCTTGGAAACACCATATATTTT. As protein: CASSIGGGLGNTIYF.

The chain couples TRBV6-1 to TRBJ2-3; tentative D call: TRBD1 (5 bases). Trimming stripped 0 bases from V and 0 bases from J, with 10 bases between. CDR1 is MNHNS and CDR2 is SASEGT in the germline V gene. The length of the CDR3 is 16 residues. In DNA, the CDR3 is TGTGCCAGCAGTGAAGCGCCCCAGGGCAGCACAGATACGCAGTATTTT. It specifies CASSEAPQGSTDTQYF.

V gene TRBV28 combines with J gene TRBJ2-2; 9 bases line up with TRBD1. Per the germline V gene, CDR1 is MDHEN and CDR2 is SYDVKM. The J segment lost 3 bases and the V segment lost 5 bases, leaving 1 base of the junction unmatched. The CDR3 length is 14 residues. CDR3 protein: CASSRQGDTGELFF. The CDR3 coding sequence is TGTGCCAGCAGTCGACAGGGGGACACCGGGGAGCTGTTTTTT. Supplemented by reference TRBV28 and TRBJ2-2, the full variable domain reads DVKVTQSSRYLVKRTGEKVFLECVQDMDHENMFWYRQDPGLGLRLIYFSYDVKMKEKGDIPEGYSVSREKKERFSLILESASTNQTSMYLCASSRQGDTGELFFGEGSRLTVL.

J is TRBJ2-5 and V is TRBV7-2, with D uncertain. Germline V gives CDR1 SGHTA, CDR2 FQGNSA. This CDR3 is 13 amino acids long. Trimming pared 1 base from V and 3 bases from J, leaving 6 bases between. CDR3 DNA: TGTGCCAGCAGCTTAGGCGCCAAAGAGACCCAGTACTTC. Its protein product is CASSLGAKETQYF.

The chain links TRBV5-1 to TRBJ1-1; 9 bases agree with TRBD1. CDR1 is SGHRS and CDR2 is YFSETQ in the germline V gene. Trimming took 1 base from V and 8 from J; bases not matched to a gene: 9. This CDR3 is built from 15 residues. The CDR3 sequence is CASSLSIQGAVEAFF. As DNA, the CDR3 is TGCGCCAGCAGCTTGTCCATACAGGGGGCGGTCGAAGCTTTCTTT.

This clone was seen once. This chain connects TRBV28 to TRBJ1-2; TRBD1 is a possible D gene (5 bases). The CDR3 has 15 residues. The V gene's germline CDR1 is MDHEN and CDR2 SYDVKM. V was pared by 3 bases and J by 7 bases, with 18 bases between. CDR3 amino acids: CASSFWVRGYGGYTF. As DNA, the CDR3 is TGTGCCAGCAGTTTTTGGGTTCGGGGGTATGGTGGCTACACCTTC.

The CDR3 reads CASSFHGTGTNEQFF. The CDR3 DNA follows: TGTGCCAGCAGCTTTCACGGGACAGGGACGAATGAGCAGTTCTTC. The chain has TRBV7-9 and TRBJ2-1; TRBD1 matches 9 bases. The J segment lost 7 bases and the V segment lost 3 bases, leaving 7 bases of the junction unmatched. CDR3 length equals 15 residues. From germline, CDR1 is SEHNR and CDR2 FQNEAQ (reference sequence).

The rearrangement links TRBV27 to TRBJ1-6; D may be TRBD1 (6 bases). Trimming stripped 8 bases from V and 9 bases from J, with 23 bases between. In germline, CDR1 is MNHEY, CDR2 SMNVEV (reference sequence). The CDR3 sequence is 16 residues long. CDR3 sequence (DNA): TGTGCCAGCGTAAGTTCCCACCCGACAGGAAGTTCACCCCTCCACTTT. Protein product: CASVSSHPTGSSPLHF.

The rearrangement uses TRBV5-1 and TRBJ2-5; D is unresolved. Trimming took off 7 bases at V and 0 bases at J, with 10 bases between the two ends. CDR1 SGHRS and CDR2 YFSETQ come from the germline V gene. The CDR3 length is 13 residues. The CDR3 loop is CASCWANQETQYF. In DNA form, the CDR3 reads TGCGCCAGCTGTTGGGCTAACCAAGAGACCCAGTACTTC.

This rearrangement joins TRBV28 to TRBJ2-3; the match to TRBD1 covers 8 bases. Germline-derived CDR1 and CDR2 are MDHEN and SYDVKM. This CDR3 is 15 amino acids long. After removal of 6 bases from V and 7 bases from J, the junction contained 12 bases not matched to a gene. The CDR3 bases are TGTGCCAGCAGATTAACAGGGGGAAGGACTAATACGCAGTATTTT. Its translation is CASRLTGGRTNTQYF.

The chain recombines TRBV5-6 with TRBJ2-5; D is perhaps TRBD2 (5 bases). Trimming took 5 bases from V and 5 from J, leaving 16 bases between them. CDR1 and CDR2 from the germline V gene are SGHDT and YYEEEE. CDR3 length equals 14 residues. The DNA for the CDR3 is TGTGCCAGCAGTCCCCCCCCCGGGGAGGAGACCCAGTACTTC. Its protein product is CASSPPPGEETQYF.

On this clone: Different DNA sequences within this sample yield the same CDR3. This chain connects TRBV6-4 to TRBJ1-2, with D possibly being TRBD1 (5 bases). Trimming cost V 3 bases and J 2 bases, with 7 bases left between them. CDR3 size: 13 residues. The germline gives CDR1 MRHNA, CDR2 SNTAGT. The CDR3 nucleotides are TGTGCCAGCAGTGAGTCAGGGAACTATGGCTACACCTTC. This gives the protein CASSESGNYGYTF.

This chain links TRBV23-1 with TRBJ1-5; D perhaps matches TRBD1 (6 bases). TRBV23-1 is an open reading frame whose function is uncertain. Trimming stripped 4 bases from V and 0 bases from J, with 13 bases between. The CDR3 sequence is 16 residues long. This chain's CDR3 is CASSRQVRRSNQPQHF. In DNA, the CDR3 is TGCGCCAGCAGTCGACAGGTGAGGCGTAGCAATCAGCCCCAGCATTTT.

Here the CDR3 reads CASSDEYQETQYF. The CDR3 DNA is TGCGCCAGCAGTGATGAGTACCAAGAGACCCAGTACTTC. The chain employs TRBV10-1 and TRBJ2-5; D gene ambiguous. The CDR3 is 13 residues long. Germline CDR1 WNHNN, CDR2 SYGVQD (reference sequence). V was pared by 3 bases and J by 0 bases, with 5 bases between.

The V and J genes are TRBV7-9 and TRBJ2-1, with 7 bases matching TRBD1. Trimming at V came to 5 bases and at J to 6 bases, leaving 16 bases not matched to a gene. The germline CDR1 and CDR2 sequences are SEHNR and FQNEAQ (reference sequence). The CDR3 loop spans 17 amino acids. The CDR3 here is CASSTAPGQAPGNEQFF. DNA for the CDR3: TGTGCCAGCAGCACCGCCCCCGGACAGGCGCCGGGCAATGAGCAGTTCTTC.

The V and J genes are TRBV19 and TRBJ2-1, with D maybe TRBD1 (6 bases). V was shortened by 11 bases and J by 3 bases, with 14 bases between the two germline ends. Germline CDR1 LNHDA, CDR2 SQIVND (reference sequence). CDR3 size: 13 residues. CDR3 sequence: CASWTADYNEQFF. The CDR3 bases are TGTGCCTCTTGGACAGCCGACTACAATGAGCAGTTCTTC.

The rearrangement joins TRBV29-1 to TRBJ2-1; 10 positions agree with TRBD1. Germline CDR1 is SQVTM and CDR2 is ANQGSEA. V lost 2 bases and J lost 6; bases outside the gene matches: 7. This CDR3 is built from 15 residues. The CDR3 DNA reads as TGCAGCGTTGAATACGGGACAGGGGCGGTCAATGAGCAGTTCTTC. This sequence encodes CSVEYGTGAVNEQFF.

This rearrangement joins TRBV5-4 to TRBJ2-3; no clear D gene. Trimming cost V 4 bases and J 4 bases, with 16 bases left between them. Germline values: CDR1 SGHNT, CDR2 YYREEE (reference sequence). This CDR3 is built from 15 residues. The CDR3 reads CASSPVGGGPDTQYF. CDR3 sequence (DNA): TGTGCCAGCAGCCCGGTGGGTGGTGGGCCAGATACGCAGTATTTT.

V and J are TRBV6-5 and TRBJ1-4; D unclear. Germline lookup yields CDR1 MNHEY and CDR2 SVGAGI. The length of the CDR3 is 14 residues. V lost 2 bases and J lost 5, with 9 bases in between. CDR3 sequence: CASSYEGENEKLFF. CDR3 DNA: TGTGCCAGCAGTTACGAGGGAGAGAATGAAAAACTGTTTTTT.

The chain has TRBV9 and TRBJ2-2; 12 bases agree with TRBD2. Germline V gene data show CDR1 as SGDLS and CDR2 as YYNGEE. This CDR3 comprises 17 residues. V shed 2 bases, J shed 2 bases, and the junction held 4 bases outside the gene matches. CDR3 in amino acids: CASSVPSGGGNTGELFF. The DNA of the CDR3 is TGTGCCAGCAGCGTCCCTAGCGGGGGGGGAAACACCGGGGAGCTGTTTTTT.

CDR3 nucleotides: TGTGCCACCAGCGCCCCGGGACAGGGTGTGGGGCAAGAGACCCAGTACTTC. As protein: CATSAPGQGVGQETQYF. This chain joins TRBV15 and TRBJ2-5; TRBD1 aligns across 9 bases. The CDR3 loop spans 17 amino acids. V lost 5 bases and J lost 2; bases outside the gene matches: 12. Germline V gene data show CDR1 as LNHNV and CDR2 as YYDKDF (reference sequence).

This chain connects TRBV11-2 to TRBJ1-6; maybe TRBD1 (5 bases). Trimming took off 8 bases at V and 2 bases at J, with 16 bases between the two ends. From germline, CDR1 is SGHAT and CDR2 FQNNGV. The CDR3 covers 16 residues. The CDR3 nucleotides read TGTGCCAGCGCCCGCCACGGGGGTCCCTATAATTCACCCCTCCACTTT. This codes for CASARHGGPYNSPLHF.

This chain uses TRBV5-1 with TRBJ2-5, with 10 bases lining up with TRBD1. V lost 2 bases to trimming and J lost 14 bases; unmatched junction nucleotides: 6. The CDR3 loop spans 12 amino acids. Germline assignment: CDR1 SGHRS and CDR2 YFSETQ. CDR3 region: CASSLEGTGEYF. The CDR3 nucleotides read TGCGCCAGCAGCTTAGAAGGGACAGGGGAATACTTC.

The chain uses TRBV6-5 and TRBJ1-2; 7 nucleotides agree with TRBD1. Germline V gives CDR1 MNHEY, CDR2 SVGAGI. The trim removed 5 bases at V and 4 bases at J, leaving 10 bases unmatched. The CDR3 is 15 amino acids. The CDR3 here is CASSPSGQLVYGYTF. CDR3 nucleotides: TGTGCCAGCAGTCCTTCGGGACAGTTAGTCTATGGCTACACCTTC.

The CDR3 spells CASSLERPGEQFF. Written as DNA, the CDR3 is TGTGCCAGCAGCTTAGAAAGGCCAGGTGAGCAGTTCTTC. The rearrangement links TRBV7-9 to TRBJ2-1; no firm D call. Germline CDR1 and CDR2: SEHNR and FQNEAQ (reference sequence). Deletions cut 1 base from V and 9 bases from J, with 10 bases between. The CDR3 sequence is 13 residues long.

CDR3 protein: CASRERVSSYNEQFF. As DNA, the CDR3 is TGTGCCAGCAGAGAGCGGGTCAGCTCCTACAATGAGCAGTTCTTC. The chain joins TRBV5-4 to TRBJ2-1; TRBD2 is a possible D gene (6 bases). V dropped 5 bases and J dropped 0 bases, with 12 bases sitting between them. The CDR3 has 15 residues. Germline V gene sequence: CDR1 SGHNT, CDR2 YYREEE (reference sequence). The full variable domain, in which reference TRBV5-4 and TRBJ2-1 provide the parts outside the CDR3, is ETGVTQSPTHLIKTRGQQVTLRCSSQSGHNTVSWYQQALGQGPQFIFQYYREEENGRGNFPPRFSGLQFPNYSSELNVNALELDDSALYLCASRERVSSYNEQFFGPGTRLTVL.

This rearrangement joins TRBV7-2 to TRBJ1-1, with 11 bases aligning to TRBD1. The CDR3 contains 15 residues. Germline CDR1 SGHTA, CDR2 FQGNSA. V lost 1 base to trimming and J lost 6 bases; unmatched junction nucleotides: 4. Here the CDR3 reads CASSLGRGQGAEAFF. As DNA, the CDR3 is TGTGCCAGCAGCTTAGGGAGGGGACAGGGGGCTGAAGCTTTCTTT.

This sequence joins TRBV4-1 and TRBJ1-4, with 7 bases matching TRBD1. The V and J ends lost 3 bases and 4 bases, in that order; junction bases with no gene match: 8. This CDR3 has 16 residues. In germline, CDR1 is MGHRA, CDR2 YSYEKL. The CDR3 sequence: CASSQPSGGGNEKLFF. Written as DNA, the CDR3 is TGCGCCAGCAGCCAGCCCTCAGGGGGAGGTAATGAAAAACTGTTTTTT.

V and J are TRBV4-3 and TRBJ1-1, with a possible D match to TRBD1 (6 bases). Per germline, CDR1 LGHNA and CDR2 YSLEER. The CDR3 spans 17 residues. V was trimmed by 1 base and J by 0 bases, leaving 15 bases between them. CDR3 sequence: CASSQGVRGTMNTEAFF. CDR3 sequence (DNA): TGCGCCAGCAGCCAAGGGGTCAGGGGAACGATGAACACTGAAGCTTTCTTT.